The rows below give T cell receptor beta chains drawn from one sample of a study of response to subunit inactivated influenza vaccine. TCRdb independently ran MiXCR on the RT-PCR reads; one entry per CDR3 protein. The table lists around 500,000 distinct CDR3 sequences, 9.5% to 12% of them singletons. The sample in question was PBMCs from blood, obtained roughly 6 weeks after vaccination. These receptors all come from a man in his forties or fifties who received an inactivated influenza vaccine. The conserved cysteine and the conserved F or W are not part of the CDR3 here.

j_gene,v_gene,CDR3aa
TRBJ2-1,TRBV5-1,ASSLVQGVGEQF
TRBJ1-4,TRBV27,ASSPMGRNEKLF
TRBJ2-5,TRBV6-2/TRBV6-3,ASSSGTGTRGPAQY
TRBJ2-1,TRBV19,ASSRALSYNEQF
TRBJ2-7,TRBV4-1,ASSQGERGYEQY
TRBJ2-2,TRBV20-1,SARFRSSGGLNTGELF
TRBJ2-4,TRBV29-1,SVALGWGAKNIQY
TRBJ2-7,TRBV28,AIGPSGYEQY
TRBJ2-2,TRBV5-1,ASSLQGNTGELF
TRBJ2-1,TRBV12-3/TRBV12-4,ASRPRFGGVYNEQF
TRBJ2-2,TRBV6-2/TRBV6-3,ASINPGTMNTGELF
TRBJ1-1,TRBV5-1,ASSLAALTGTEAF
TRBJ2-1,TRBV20-1,SARRGGSYNEQF
TRBJ2-1,TRBV2,ASRKGSSVLGVEQF
TRBJ2-2,TRBV7-2,ASSFLPGELF
TRBJ1-1,TRBV5-1,ASSLVLQGEAF
TRBJ1-5,TRBV11-2,ASSLDYTGGSQPQH
TRBJ1-4,TRBV12-3/TRBV12-4,ASTIGGSPREKLF
TRBJ2-2,TRBV29-1,SVSGTGKVDPKNTGELF
TRBJ1-5,TRBV20-1,SAGTTSNQPQH
TRBJ2-3,TRBV10-3,AISETEGQLTRTDTQY
TRBJ2-1,TRBV6-5,ASSYATSGSDEQF